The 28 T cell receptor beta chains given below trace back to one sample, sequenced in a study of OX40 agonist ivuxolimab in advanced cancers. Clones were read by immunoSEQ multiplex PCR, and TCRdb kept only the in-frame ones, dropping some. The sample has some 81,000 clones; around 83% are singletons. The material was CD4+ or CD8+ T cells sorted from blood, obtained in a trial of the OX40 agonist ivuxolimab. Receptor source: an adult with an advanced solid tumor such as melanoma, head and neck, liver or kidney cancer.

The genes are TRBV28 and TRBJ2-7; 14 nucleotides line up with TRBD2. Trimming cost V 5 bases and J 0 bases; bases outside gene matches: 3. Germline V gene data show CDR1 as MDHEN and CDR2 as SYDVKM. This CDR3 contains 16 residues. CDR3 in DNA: TGTGCCAGCAGTGCGGGACTAGCGGGGGCCTCCTACGAGCAGTACTTC. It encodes CASSAGLAGASYEQYF.

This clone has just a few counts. CDR3 nucleotide sequence: TGTGCCAGCAGTGATCTAGACACTGAAGCTTTCTTT. Residues: CASSDLDTEAFF. The chain combines TRBV2 with TRBJ1-1; D ambiguous. The CDR3 totals 12 residues. Trimming stripped 3 bases from V and 3 bases from J, with 5 bases between. Germline V lookup: CDR1 SNHLY, CDR2 FYNNEI.

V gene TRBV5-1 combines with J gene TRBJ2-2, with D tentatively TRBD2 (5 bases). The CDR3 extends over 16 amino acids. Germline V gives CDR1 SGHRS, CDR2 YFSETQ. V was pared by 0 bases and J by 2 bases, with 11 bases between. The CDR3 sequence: CASSLASGGNTGELFF. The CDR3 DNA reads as TGCGCCAGCAGCTTGGCGAGCGGAGGAAACACCGGGGAGCTGTTTTTT.

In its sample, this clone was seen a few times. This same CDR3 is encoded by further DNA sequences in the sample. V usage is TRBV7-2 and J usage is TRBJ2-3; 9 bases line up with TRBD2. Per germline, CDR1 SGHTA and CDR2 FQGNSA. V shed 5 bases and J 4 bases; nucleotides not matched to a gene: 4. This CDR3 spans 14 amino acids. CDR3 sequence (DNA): TGTGCCAGCAGCCCTGGGACTAGCCCAGATACGCAGTATTTT. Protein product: CASSPGTSPDTQYF.

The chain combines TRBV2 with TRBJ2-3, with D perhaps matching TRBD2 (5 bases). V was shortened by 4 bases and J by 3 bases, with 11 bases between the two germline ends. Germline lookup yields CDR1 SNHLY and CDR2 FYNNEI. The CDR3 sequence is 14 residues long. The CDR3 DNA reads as TGTGCCAGCAGTGCGGCTAGAGGGACAGATACGCAGTATTTT. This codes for CASSAARGTDTQYF. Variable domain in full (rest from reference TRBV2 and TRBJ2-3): EPEVTQTPSHQVTQMGQEVILRCVPISNHLYFYWYRQILGQKVEFLVSFYNNEISEKSEIFDDQFSVERPDGSNFTLKIRSTKLEDSAMYFCASSAARGTDTQYFGPGTRLTVL.

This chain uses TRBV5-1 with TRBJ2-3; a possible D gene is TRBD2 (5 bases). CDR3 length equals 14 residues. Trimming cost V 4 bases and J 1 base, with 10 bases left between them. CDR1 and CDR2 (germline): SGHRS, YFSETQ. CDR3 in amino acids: CASSPGLGTDTQYF. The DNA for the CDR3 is TGCGCCAGCAGCCCCGGACTGGGCACAGATACGCAGTATTTT.

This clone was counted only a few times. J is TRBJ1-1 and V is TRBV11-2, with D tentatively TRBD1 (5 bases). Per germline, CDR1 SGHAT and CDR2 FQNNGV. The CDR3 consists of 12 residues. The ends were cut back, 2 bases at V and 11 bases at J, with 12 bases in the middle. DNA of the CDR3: TGTGCCAGCAGCTTAAGGGGCCAGGGCGCTTTCTTT. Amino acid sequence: CASSLRGQGAFF.

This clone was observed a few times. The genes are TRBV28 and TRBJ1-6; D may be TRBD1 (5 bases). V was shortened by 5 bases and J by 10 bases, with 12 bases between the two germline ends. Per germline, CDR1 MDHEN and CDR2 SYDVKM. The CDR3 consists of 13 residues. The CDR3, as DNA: TGTGCCAGCAGTCTCGAAGGGGCCTCACCCCTCCACTTT. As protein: CASSLEGASPLHF.

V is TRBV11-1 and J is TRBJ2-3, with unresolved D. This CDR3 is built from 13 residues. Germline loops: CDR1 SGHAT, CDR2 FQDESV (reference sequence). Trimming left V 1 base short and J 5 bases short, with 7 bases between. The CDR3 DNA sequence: TGTGCCAGCAGCTTAGGTGGCGTAGATACGCAGTATTTT. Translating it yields CASSLGGVDTQYF.

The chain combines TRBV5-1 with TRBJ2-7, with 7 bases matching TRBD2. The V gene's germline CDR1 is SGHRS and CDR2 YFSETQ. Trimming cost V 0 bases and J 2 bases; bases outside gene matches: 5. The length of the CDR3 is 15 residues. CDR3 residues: CASSLALAATYEQYF. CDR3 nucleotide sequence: TGCGCCAGCAGCTTGGCGCTAGCGGCCACCTACGAGCAGTACTTC.

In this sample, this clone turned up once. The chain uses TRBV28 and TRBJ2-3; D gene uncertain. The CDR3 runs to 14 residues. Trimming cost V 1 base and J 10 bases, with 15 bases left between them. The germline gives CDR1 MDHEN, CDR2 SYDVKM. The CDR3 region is CASSLFGQTEAQYF. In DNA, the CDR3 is TGTGCCAGCAGTTTATTCGGGCAGACCGAGGCGCAGTATTTT. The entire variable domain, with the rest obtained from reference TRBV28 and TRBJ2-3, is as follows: DVKVTQSSRYLVKRTGEKVFLECVQDMDHENMFWYRQDPGLGLRLIYFSYDVKMKEKGDIPEGYSVSREKKERFSLILESASTNQTSMYLCASSLFGQTEAQYFGPGTRLTVL.

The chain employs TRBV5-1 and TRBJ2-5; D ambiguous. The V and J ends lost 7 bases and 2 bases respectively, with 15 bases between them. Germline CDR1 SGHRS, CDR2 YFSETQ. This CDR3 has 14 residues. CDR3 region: CASRSEPVQETQYF. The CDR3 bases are TGCGCCAGCCGGTCTGAGCCAGTACAAGAGACCCAGTACTTC.

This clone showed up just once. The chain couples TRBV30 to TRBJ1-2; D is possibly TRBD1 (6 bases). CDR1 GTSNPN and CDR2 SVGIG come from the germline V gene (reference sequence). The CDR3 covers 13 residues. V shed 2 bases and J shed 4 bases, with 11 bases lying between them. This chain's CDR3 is CAWSPDSLYGYTF. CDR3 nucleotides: TGTGCCTGGAGTCCGGACAGCCTCTATGGCTACACCTTC.

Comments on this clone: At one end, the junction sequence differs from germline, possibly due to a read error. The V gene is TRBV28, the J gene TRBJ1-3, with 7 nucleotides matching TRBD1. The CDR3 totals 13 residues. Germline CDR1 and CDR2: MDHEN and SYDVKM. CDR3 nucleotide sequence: TGTGCCAGCAGCTACCGGGACAGATCCGCTCTCATTTTT. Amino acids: CASSYRDRSALIF.

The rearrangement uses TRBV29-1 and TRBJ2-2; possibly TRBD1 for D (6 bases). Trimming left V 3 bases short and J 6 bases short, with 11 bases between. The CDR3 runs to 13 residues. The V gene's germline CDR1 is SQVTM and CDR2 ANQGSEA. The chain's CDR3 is CSVDLTGSGELFF. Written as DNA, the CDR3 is TGCAGCGTTGACTTAACAGGGTCCGGGGAGCTGTTTTTT.

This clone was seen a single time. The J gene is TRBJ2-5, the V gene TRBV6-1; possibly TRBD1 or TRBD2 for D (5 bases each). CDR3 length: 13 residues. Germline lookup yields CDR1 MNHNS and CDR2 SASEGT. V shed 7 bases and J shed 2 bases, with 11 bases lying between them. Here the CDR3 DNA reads TGTGCCAGCAAACCGGGGCCTCAAGAGACCCAGTACTTC. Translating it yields CASKPGPQETQYF.

The CDR3 loop reads CASSTGLTLTYEQYF. The CDR3 DNA reads TGTGCCAGCAGCACGGGCCTGACCCTTACCTACGAGCAGTACTTC. The genes are TRBV7-9 and TRBJ2-7; D not certain. V was pared by 5 bases and J by 2 bases, with 16 bases between. This CDR3 spans 15 amino acids. The germline V gene encodes CDR1 SEHNR and CDR2 FQNEAQ (reference sequence). The full variable domain, completed using reference TRBV7-9 and TRBJ2-7, is DTGVSQNPRHKITKRGQNVTFRCDPISEHNRLYWYRQTLGQGPEFLTYFQNEAQLEKSRLLSDRFSAERPKGSFSTLEIQRTEQGDSAMYLCASSTGLTLTYEQYFGPGTRLTVT.

The CDR3 sequence is CASSFKSGANVLTF. CDR3 nucleotides: TGTGCCAGCAGCTTTAAATCTGGGGCCAACGTCCTGACTTTC. This chain uses TRBV7-2 with TRBJ2-6; D is ambiguous. V lost 3 bases and J 1 base, leaving 4 bases between the germline ends. The CDR3 has 14 amino acids. Germline V gives CDR1 SGHTA, CDR2 FQGNSA.

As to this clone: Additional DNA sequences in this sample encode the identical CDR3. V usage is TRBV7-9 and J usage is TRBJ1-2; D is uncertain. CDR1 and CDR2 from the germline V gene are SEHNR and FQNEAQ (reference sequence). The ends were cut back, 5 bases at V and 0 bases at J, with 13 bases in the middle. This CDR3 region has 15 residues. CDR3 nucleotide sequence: TGTGCCAGCAGCCTGTCCACAGCTACTAACTATGGCTACACCTTC. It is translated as CASSLSTATNYGYTF.

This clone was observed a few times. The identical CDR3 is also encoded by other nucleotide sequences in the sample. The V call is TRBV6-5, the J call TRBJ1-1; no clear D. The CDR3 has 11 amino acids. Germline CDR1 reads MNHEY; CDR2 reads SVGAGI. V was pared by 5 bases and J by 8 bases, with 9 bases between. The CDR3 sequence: CASSGGTEAFF. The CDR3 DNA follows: TGTGCCAGCAGTGGTGGCACCGAAGCTTTCTTT.

The CDR3 reads CASSQVSTGSTQPQHF. In nucleotides, the CDR3 is TGCGCCAGCAGCCAAGTGTCTACAGGTTCAACTCAGCCCCAGCATTTT. The J gene is TRBJ1-5, the V gene TRBV4-1; maybe TRBD1 (5 bases). CDR3 length: 16 amino acids. Germline CDR1 reads MGHRA; CDR2 reads YSYEKL. Trimming shortened V by 1 base and J by 6 bases, and 16 bases separated the two germline ends.

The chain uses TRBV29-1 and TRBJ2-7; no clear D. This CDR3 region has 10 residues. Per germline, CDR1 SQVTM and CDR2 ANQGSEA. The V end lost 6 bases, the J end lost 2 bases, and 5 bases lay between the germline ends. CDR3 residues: CSVRTYEQYF. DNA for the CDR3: TGCAGCGTAAGGACCTACGAGCAGTACTTC.

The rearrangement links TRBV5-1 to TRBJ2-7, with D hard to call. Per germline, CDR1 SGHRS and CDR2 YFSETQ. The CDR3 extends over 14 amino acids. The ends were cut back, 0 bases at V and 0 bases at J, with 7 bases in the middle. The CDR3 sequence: CASSLAAASYEQYF. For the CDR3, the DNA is TGCGCCAGCAGCTTGGCGGCGGCCTCCTACGAGCAGTACTTC.

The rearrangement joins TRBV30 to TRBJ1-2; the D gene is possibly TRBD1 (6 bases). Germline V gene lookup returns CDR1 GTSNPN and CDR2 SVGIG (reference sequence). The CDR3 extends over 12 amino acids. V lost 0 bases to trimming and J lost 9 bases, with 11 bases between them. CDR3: CAWSVQQGRYTF. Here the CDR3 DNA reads TGTGCCTGGAGTGTACAACAGGGACGCTACACCTTC.

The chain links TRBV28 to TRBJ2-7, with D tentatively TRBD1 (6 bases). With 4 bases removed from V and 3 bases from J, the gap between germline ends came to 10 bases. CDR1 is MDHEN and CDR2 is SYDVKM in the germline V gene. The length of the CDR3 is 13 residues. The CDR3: CASSSNRVYEQYF. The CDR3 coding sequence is TGTGCCAGCAGTTCCAACAGGGTCTACGAGCAGTACTTC.

The DNA for the CDR3 is TGTGCCAGCAGCTCCCGGGACAGGGACATCAATGAGCAGTTCTTC. It specifies CASSSRDRDINEQFF. The chain employs TRBV5-4 and TRBJ2-1, with TRBD1 matching 9 bases. Trimming at V came to 3 bases and at J to 6 bases, leaving 7 bases not matched to a gene. Germline lookup yields CDR1 SGHNT and CDR2 YYREEE (reference sequence). CDR3 size: 15 residues.

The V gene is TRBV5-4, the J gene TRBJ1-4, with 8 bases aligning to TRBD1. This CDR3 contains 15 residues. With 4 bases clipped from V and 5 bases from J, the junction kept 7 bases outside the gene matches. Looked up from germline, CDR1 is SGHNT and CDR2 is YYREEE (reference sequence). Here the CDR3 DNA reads TGTGCCAGCAGCCCGCGGACAGGGAAAAATGAAAAACTGTTTTTT. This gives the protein CASSPRTGKNEKLFF.

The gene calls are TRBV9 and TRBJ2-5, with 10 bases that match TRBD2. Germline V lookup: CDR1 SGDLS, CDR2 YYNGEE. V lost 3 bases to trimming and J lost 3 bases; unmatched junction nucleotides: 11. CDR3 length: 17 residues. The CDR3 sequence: CASSAKGGAGGKETQYF. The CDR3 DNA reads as TGTGCCAGCAGCGCAAAAGGGGGAGCGGGAGGGAAAGAGACCCAGTACTTC.